The clone carrying this T cell receptor (beta chain) was found a few times. Repertoires were generated with immunoSEQ multiplex PCR, while TCRdb's copy carries only in-frame clones and drops some. The sample lists about 81,000 clones; approximately 75% were seen once. The entry originates in a study of technical replicates of blood from four donors. Trimming pared 2 bases from V and 5 bases from J, leaving 7 bases between. CDR3 length: 13 amino acids. Germline loops: CDR1 MRHNA, CDR2 SNTAGT. Sequencing was carried out using PBMCs. This receptor was taken from a human donor in good health. Some clones in this sample may be carry-over from other donors' samples. The V and J genes are TRBV6-4 and TRBJ2-1; D unclear. CDR3 nucleotide sequence: TGTGCCAGCAGTGACACGTCTAACAATGAGCAGTTCTTC. This codes for CASSDTSNNEQFF.